The 27 T cell receptor beta chains presented below share a single source sample, sequenced in a study of neurological immune-mediated disorders. Using its own MiXCR run on the 5' RACE reads, TCRdb lists one record per CDR3 protein. Of under 45,000 distinct CDR3 sequences listed, more than 14% are singletons. The material sequenced was CD4+ T cells from blood. These receptor sequences come from a woman in her fifties or sixties with HTLV-1-associated myelopathy (HAM/TSP).

The rearrangement joins TRBV12-3 or TRBV12-4 to TRBJ1-1; 9 positions agree with TRBD1. CDR3 size: 14 residues. Unmatched junction bases numbered 6, after V lost 5 bases and J lost 5 bases. This chain's CDR3 is CASSKYRGRTEAFF. For the CDR3, the DNA is TGTGCCAGCAGTAAGTACAGGGGGCGTACTGAAGCTTTCTTT.

There are many counts of this clonotype. The V and J genes are TRBV3-1 and TRBJ2-1, with 11 nucleotides matching TRBD2. This CDR3 comprises 17 residues. The J segment lost 8 bases and the V segment lost 5 bases, leaving 14 bases of the junction unmatched. Germline V gives CDR1 LGHDT, CDR2 YNNKEL (reference sequence). The DNA of the CDR3 is TGTGCCAGCAGCTTCAGCATACTAGCGGGGGCCGGCGATGAGCAGTTCTTC. It yields the protein CASSFSILAGAGDEQFF.

By sample fraction, this clonotype is large. The chain is built from TRBV5-1 and TRBJ2-7; D is perhaps TRBD2 (5 bases). CDR3 length equals 15 residues. Germline V CDR1 and CDR2: SGHRS, YFSETQ. V gave up 0 bases and J gave up 2 bases, with 12 bases separating them. The CDR3 protein is CASSLGPSGTYEQYF. CDR3 bases: TGCGCCAGCAGCTTGGGGCCCAGCGGAACCTACGAGCAGTACTTC.

This clonotype was found many times. The CDR3 sequence is CASSATGTGRSPLHF. The DNA of the CDR3 is TGTGCCAGCAGCGCTACGGGGACAGGGAGGTCACCCCTCCACTTT. V usage is TRBV7-9 and J usage is TRBJ1-6; 9 bases agree with TRBD1. This CDR3 is built from 15 residues. Germline V gene data show CDR1 as SEHNR and CDR2 as FQNEAQ (reference sequence). Trimming cost V 5 bases and J 10 bases; bases outside gene matches: 9. Combining the CDR3 with reference TRBV7-9 and TRBJ1-6 gives the whole variable domain DTGVSQNPRHKITKRGQNVTFRCDPISEHNRLYWYRQTLGQGPEFLTYFQNEAQLEKSRLLSDRFSAERPKGSFSTLEIQRTEQGDSAMYLCASSATGTGRSPLHFGNGTRLTVT.

This clonotype was seen ten or more times. The chain carries TRBV2 and TRBJ1-4; D unclear. The germline V gene has CDR1 SNHLY and CDR2 FYNNEI. This CDR3 has 15 residues. V lost 7 bases, J lost 0 bases, and 12 bases lay in between. The CDR3 protein is CASTGPWATNEKLFF. The CDR3 DNA reads TGTGCCAGCACCGGCCCATGGGCAACTAATGAAAAACTGTTTTTT.

The sample holds many counts of this clonotype. The V call is TRBV5-1, the J call TRBJ2-1; D perhaps matches TRBD1 (5 bases). The CDR3 extends over 12 amino acids. V lost 3 bases to trimming and J lost 8 bases, with 9 bases between them. Germline loops: CDR1 SGHRS, CDR2 YFSETQ. The CDR3 loop is CASSSQGYEQFF. CDR3 DNA: TGCGCCAGCAGCTCTCAGGGATATGAGCAGTTCTTC.

This clonotype appeared a few times. The CDR3 sequence is CASSPMGETNEKLFF. CDR3 DNA: TGTGCCAGCTCACCAATGGGGGAAACTAATGAAAAACTGTTTTTT. This chain uses TRBV18 with TRBJ1-4, with D maybe TRBD1 (5 bases). Germline V CDR1 and CDR2: KGHSH, LQKENI. The CDR3 length is 15 residues. V was shortened by 2 bases and J by 1 base, with 8 bases between the two germline ends.

This clonotype has at least ten counts. The rearrangement uses TRBV5-1 and TRBJ1-2; 7 bases are shared with TRBD1. Germline loops: CDR1 SGHRS, CDR2 YFSETQ. V trimming: 4 bases; J trimming: 8 bases; junction bases outside the gene matches: 14. The CDR3 spans 15 residues. CDR3 sequence (DNA): TGCGCCAGCAGCGAGGGGGCCGGCTCTCAGCGGGGCTACACCTTC. It translates to CASSEGAGSQRGYTF.

This clonotype was counted at least ten times. V gene TRBV6-6 combines with J gene TRBJ2-3; D gene ambiguous. The CDR3 consists of 14 residues. Germline lookup yields CDR1 MNHNY and CDR2 SVGAGI (reference sequence). V lost 4 bases and J lost 8, with 16 bases in between. As DNA, the CDR3 is TGTGCCAGCAGTTCGACCAGCGAAAGCGTTACGCAGTATTTT. Translated, it gives CASSSTSESVTQYF.

This clonotype was seen repeatedly, ten times or more. The chain has TRBV20-1 and TRBJ2-1; tentatively, D is TRBD1 (6 bases). Between the trimmed V and J ends, which lost 5 bases and 2 bases, there was a span of 16 bases. CDR3 length equals 15 residues. The germline gives CDR1 DFQATT, CDR2 SNEGSKA (reference sequence). The CDR3 region has the DNA TGCAGTGCTTTGAGTGCCCGGACAGCCTACAATGAGCAGTTCTTC. Amino acid sequence: CSALSARTAYNEQFF.

The chain uses TRBV7-3 and TRBJ2-5; maybe TRBD2 (6 bases). This CDR3 comprises 15 residues. Trimming removed 2 bases at V and 1 base at J, with 11 bases between. The germline CDR1 and CDR2 sequences are SGHTA and FQGTGA. The CDR3 protein is CASSLGPGVQETQYF. The CDR3, as DNA: TGTGCCAGCAGCTTAGGACCGGGGGTCCAAGAGACCCAGTACTTC.

This clonotype was seen many times. The V and J genes are TRBV5-1 and TRBJ1-1; D unclear. The ends were cut back, 0 bases at V and 7 bases at J, with 7 bases in the middle. This CDR3 has 12 residues. Germline V gene sequence: CDR1 SGHRS, CDR2 YFSETQ. The CDR3 is CASSLDLDEAFF. In DNA, the CDR3 is TGCGCCAGCAGCTTGGATCTCGATGAAGCTTTCTTT.

This clonotype was recorded many times. This chain links TRBV5-1 with TRBJ1-5; perhaps TRBD1 as D (6 bases). Germline V gene lookup returns CDR1 SGHRS and CDR2 YFSETQ. V was trimmed by 3 bases and J by 6 bases, leaving 10 bases between them. The CDR3 is 13 amino acids. The CDR3 DNA sequence: TGCGCCAGCAGCTCTCTAGGGGGTCAGCCCCAGCATTTT. Its translation is CASSSLGGQPQHF.

The table lists this clonotype with many counts. The chain has TRBV10-3 and TRBJ1-3; possible D gene TRBD1, 5 bases. Trimming left V 10 bases short and J 0 bases short, with 10 bases between. CDR1 is ENHRY, CDR2 SYGVKD, per germline. The CDR3 contains 13 residues. This CDR3 is CATGGGSGNTIYF. The CDR3 DNA follows: TGTGCCACTGGGGGGGGCTCTGGAAACACCATATATTTT.

This clonotype was seen a handful of times. The chain couples TRBV4-1 to TRBJ1-1; 7 bases are shared with TRBD1. V gave up 3 bases and J gave up 1 base; unmatched junction bases: 5. Germline assignment: CDR1 MGHRA and CDR2 YSYEKL. The CDR3 has 15 residues. CDR3 bases: TGCGCCAGCAGCCAGGGGGAGGGGGCGAACACTGAAGCTTTCTTT. Its translation is CASSQGEGANTEAFF.

This clonotype showed up many times. The chain couples TRBV11-2 to TRBJ2-2; D is possibly TRBD1 (6 bases). V lost 2 bases to trimming and J lost 1 base, with 8 bases between them. This CDR3 has 15 residues. The germline gives CDR1 SGHAT, CDR2 FQNNGV. The CDR3 bases are TGTGCCAGCAGCTTATGGGGACAGAACACCGGGGAGCTGTTTTTT. It translates to CASSLWGQNTGELFF.

This clonotype was counted between two and nine times. The V call is TRBV7-2, the J call TRBJ2-7, with 10 nucleotides matching TRBD2. In germline, CDR1 is SGHTA, CDR2 FQGNSA. CDR3 length: 15 residues. The V gene end was trimmed by 5 bases and the J gene end by 2 bases; junction bases not matched to a gene: 6. CDR3 nucleotides: TGTGCCAGCAGCAAAACTAGCGGGGCGCCCTACGAGCAGTACTTC. Encoded protein: CASSKTSGAPYEQYF.

This clonotype was seen ten or more times. This chain links TRBV3-1 with TRBJ2-1; 12 bases agree with TRBD2. V was clipped by 8 bases and J by 3 bases; unmatched bases: 8. The CDR3 contains 16 residues. Germline-derived CDR1 and CDR2 are LGHDT and YNNKEL (reference sequence). As DNA, the CDR3 is TGTGCCAGCGCTCCGGTGGGACTAGCGGGCTACAATGAGCAGTTCTTC. It codes for CASAPVGLAGYNEQFF.

This clonotype was seen repeatedly, ten times or more. The V call is TRBV7-6, the J call TRBJ2-5; D is possibly TRBD1 or TRBD2 (5 bases each). Trimming took 1 base from V and 5 from J, leaving 8 bases between them. The CDR3 is made up of 13 amino acids. Germline assignment: CDR1 SGHVS and CDR2 FNYEAQ. CDR3 in DNA: TGTGCCAGCAGCTTAGGGGGGTTGGAGACCCAGTACTTC. Its translation is CASSLGGLETQYF.

This clonotype turned up a few times. The chain uses TRBV5-1 and TRBJ1-3; 7 bases align to TRBD1. Looked up from germline, CDR1 is SGHRS and CDR2 is YFSETQ. The CDR3 is 15 amino acids. J lost 0 bases, V lost 4 bases, and 4 bases had no gene match. CDR3 residues: CASSTTGASGNTIYF. CDR3 in DNA: TGCGCCAGCAGCACAACAGGGGCCTCTGGAAACACCATATATTTT.

This clonotype was counted many times. This chain uses TRBV20-1 with TRBJ1-3, with TRBD1 matching over 8 bases. Trimming at V came to 3 bases and at J to 4 bases, leaving 8 bases not matched to a gene. Germline assignment: CDR1 DFQATT and CDR2 SNEGSKA (reference sequence). The CDR3 length is 15 residues. Here the CDR3 reads CSASYQGAGGNTIYF. The CDR3 nucleotides read TGCAGTGCTAGCTATCAGGGGGCTGGAGGAAACACCATATATTTT.

Many counts were recorded for this clonotype. This chain connects TRBV10-3 to TRBJ2-3; the match to TRBD1 covers 7 bases. The CDR3 totals 17 residues. Germline values: CDR1 ENHRY, CDR2 SYGVKD. V lost 0 bases, J lost 0 bases, and 6 bases stayed unmatched. CDR3 sequence (DNA): TGTGCCATCAGTGAGTCGGAGACAGGGATTAGCACAGATACGCAGTATTTT. As protein: CAISESETGISTDTQYF.

This clonotype was seen many times. The rearrangement joins TRBV3-1 to TRBJ1-1; D not certain. V lost 2 bases and J lost 1, with 8 bases in between. Germline CDR1 and CDR2: LGHDT and YNNKEL (reference sequence). This CDR3 is built from 14 residues. DNA of the CDR3: TGTGCCAGCAGCCAAAATACCGGGAACACTGAAGCTTTCTTT. Amino acids: CASSQNTGNTEAFF.

A word on this clonotype: A read error may be the cause here, since a much bigger clone is one base away. The chain couples TRBV19 to TRBJ1-2; no clear D. CDR1 and CDR2 from the germline V gene are LNHDA and SQIVND (reference sequence). This CDR3 is 13 amino acids long. The CDR3 spells CASSIQNSYGYNF. Written as DNA, the CDR3 is TGTGCCAGTAGTATACAGAACAGCTATGGCTACAACTTC.

This clonotype was recorded many times. The chain uses TRBV30 and TRBJ2-6, with 12 bases identical to TRBD1. The germline V gene has CDR1 GTSNPN and CDR2 SVGIG (reference sequence). This CDR3 region has 16 residues. Trimming cost V 1 base and J 2 bases; bases outside gene matches: 0. The CDR3 loop reads CAWSGDRGPGANVLTF. The CDR3 DNA sequence: TGTGCCTGGAGTGGGGACAGGGGGCCTGGGGCCAACGTCCTGACTTTC.

In this sample, this clonotype turned up many times. The V and J genes are TRBV20-1 and TRBJ2-3; 10 bases are a match to TRBD2. Germline trimming cut 3 bases from V and 5 bases from J; bases unmatched to any gene: 8. CDR3 length: 15 residues. In germline, CDR1 is DFQATT, CDR2 SNEGSKA (reference sequence). This CDR3 reads CSASASGGWEDTQYF. CDR3 bases: TGCAGTGCTAGCGCTAGCGGGGGTTGGGAAGATACGCAGTATTTT.

This clonotype was seen many times. The chain is built from TRBV6-5 and TRBJ1-1; the D gene is possibly TRBD1 (5 bases). Germline-derived CDR1 and CDR2 are MNHEY and SVGAGI. Between the trimmed V and J ends, which lost 6 bases and 1 base, there was a span of 12 bases. The CDR3 is 14 amino acids. The CDR3 loop reads CASSLGTANTEAFF. In DNA, the CDR3 is TGTGCCAGCAGCCTCGGGACGGCGAACACTGAAGCTTTCTTT.